The clone carrying this T cell receptor beta chain came up many times. Its antigen is still unknown. The protocol was immunoSEQ multiplex PCR, while the TCRdb copy is restricted to in-frame clones and leaves out a portion. The sample offers fewer than 50,000 clones and no singletons, the top ten holding approximately 0.68%. The record originates from a study of T cell clonality in common variable immunodeficiency. Points from the study as a whole: Compared with controls, CVID subjects had fewer shared TCRbeta clones.

The origin of this receptor is a person aged 18 to 69 in good health. The specimen sequenced was peripheral blood mononuclear cells.

CDR3 DNA (partial): TGTGCCAGCAGCCAGAGGGGGGGCCGGGACTTCTTCACCGGGGAG. It encodes CASSQRGGRDFFTGE. The complete CDR3 reads CASSQRGGRDFFTGELFF. This rearrangement joins TRBV4-2 to TRBJ2-2; D perhaps matches TRBD2 (7 bases). The read ends 3 residues before the CDR3 terminus; that terminus is restored from the germline J gene. Germline V gives CDR1 LGHNA, CDR2 YNFKEQ. V shed 3 bases and J shed 4 bases, with 21 bases lying between them. The CDR3 loop spans 18 amino acids.